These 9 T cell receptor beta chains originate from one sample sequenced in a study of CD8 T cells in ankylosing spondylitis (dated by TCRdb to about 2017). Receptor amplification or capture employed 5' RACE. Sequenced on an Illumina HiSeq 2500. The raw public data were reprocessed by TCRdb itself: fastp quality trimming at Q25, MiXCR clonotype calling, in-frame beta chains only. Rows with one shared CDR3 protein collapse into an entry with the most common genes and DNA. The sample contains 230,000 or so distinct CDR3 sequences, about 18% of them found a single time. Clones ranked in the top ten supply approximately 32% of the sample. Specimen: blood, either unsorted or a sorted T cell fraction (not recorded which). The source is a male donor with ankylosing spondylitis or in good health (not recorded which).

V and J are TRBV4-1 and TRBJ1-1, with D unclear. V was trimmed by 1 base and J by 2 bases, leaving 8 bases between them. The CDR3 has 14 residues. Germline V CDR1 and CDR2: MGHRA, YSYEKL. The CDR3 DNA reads TGCGCCAGCAGCCAAGTAAAAGTTAACACTGAAGCTTTCTTT. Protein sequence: CASSQVKVNTEAFF.

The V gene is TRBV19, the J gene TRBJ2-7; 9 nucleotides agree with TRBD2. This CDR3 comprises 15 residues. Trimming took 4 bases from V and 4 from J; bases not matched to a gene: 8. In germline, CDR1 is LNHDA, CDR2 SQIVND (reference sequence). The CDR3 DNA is TGTGCCAGTAGTAACCTAGCGGGGACTACTTACGAGCAGTACTTC. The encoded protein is CASSNLAGTTYEQYF.

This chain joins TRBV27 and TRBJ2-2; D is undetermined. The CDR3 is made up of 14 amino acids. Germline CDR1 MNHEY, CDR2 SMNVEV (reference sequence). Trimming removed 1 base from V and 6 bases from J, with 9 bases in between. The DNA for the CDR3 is TGTGCCAGCAGTTTATATCCGGGTCCCGGGGAGCTGTTTTTT. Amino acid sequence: CASSLYPGPGELFF.

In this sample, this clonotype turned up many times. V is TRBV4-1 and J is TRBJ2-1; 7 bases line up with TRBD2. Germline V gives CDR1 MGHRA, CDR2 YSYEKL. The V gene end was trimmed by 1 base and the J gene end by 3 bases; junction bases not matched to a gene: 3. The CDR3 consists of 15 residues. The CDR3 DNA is TGCGCCAGCAGCCAAGGGGAGGGCCGCTACAATGAGCAGTTCTTC. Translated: CASSQGEGRYNEQFF.

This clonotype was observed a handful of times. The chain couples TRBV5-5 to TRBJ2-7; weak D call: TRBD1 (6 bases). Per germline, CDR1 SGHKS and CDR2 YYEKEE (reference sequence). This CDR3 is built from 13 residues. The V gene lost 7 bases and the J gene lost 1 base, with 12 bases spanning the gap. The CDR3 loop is CASLDSLSYEQYF. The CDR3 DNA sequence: TGTGCCAGCTTGGACAGTTTATCCTACGAGCAGTACTTC.

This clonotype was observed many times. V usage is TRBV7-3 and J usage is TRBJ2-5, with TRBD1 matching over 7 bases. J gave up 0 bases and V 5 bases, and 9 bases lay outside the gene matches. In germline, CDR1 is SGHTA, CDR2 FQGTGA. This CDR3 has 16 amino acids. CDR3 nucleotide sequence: TGTGCCAGCAGCCCGGGGACAGCCGCGTACCAAGAGACCCAGTACTTC. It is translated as CASSPGTAAYQETQYF.

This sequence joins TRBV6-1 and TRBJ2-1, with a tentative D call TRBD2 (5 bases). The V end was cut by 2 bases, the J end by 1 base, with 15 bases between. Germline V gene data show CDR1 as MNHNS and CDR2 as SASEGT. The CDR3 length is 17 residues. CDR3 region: CASSEPYGGYSYNEQFF. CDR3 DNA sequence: TGTGCCAGCAGTGAACCCTATGGCGGGTATTCCTACAATGAGCAGTTCTTC.

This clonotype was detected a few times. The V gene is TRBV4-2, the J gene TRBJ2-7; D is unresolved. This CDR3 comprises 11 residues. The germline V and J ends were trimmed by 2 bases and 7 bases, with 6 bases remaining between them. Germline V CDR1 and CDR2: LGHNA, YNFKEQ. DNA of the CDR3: TGTGCCAGCAGCCAATTGGGGGAGCAGTACTTC. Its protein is CASSQLGEQYF.

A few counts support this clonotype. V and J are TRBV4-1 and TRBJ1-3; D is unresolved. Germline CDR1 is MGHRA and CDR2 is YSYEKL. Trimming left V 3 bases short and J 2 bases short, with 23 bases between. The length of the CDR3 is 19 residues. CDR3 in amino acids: CASSHWALTAIPTGNTIYF. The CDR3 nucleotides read TGCGCCAGCAGCCATTGGGCACTAACCGCCATCCCAACTGGAAACACCATATATTTT.